Shown below are 28 T cell receptor beta chains from a single sample sequenced in a study of regulatory T cells in long-lasting Graves disease. Sample time point: persistent/refractory GD, antithyroid drugs over 5 years with positive TRAb. PBMCs were the source of the RNA used for TCR sequencing. For TCR beta, libraries came from iRepertoire HTBI primers and Arm-PCR of CDR3 regions. TCRdb passed the multiplex PCR reads through MiXCR, listing each CDR3 protein once. This table has around 450,000 distinct CDR3 sequences, about 22% appearing once. The specimen comprised peripheral blood mononuclear cells (PBMCs), sampled when the disease was refractory, from a patient treated with antithyroid drugs. The receptors were sampled from a female donor with Graves disease.

The sample holds a few counts of this clonotype. This rearrangement joins TRBV25-1 to TRBJ2-5, with D unclear. The CDR3 extends over 13 amino acids. V was clipped by 0 bases and J by 5 bases, with 7 bases between them. CDR1 is MGHDK, CDR2 SYGVNS, per germline. This CDR3 is CASSEYMEETQYF. CDR3 coding DNA: TGTGCCAGCAGTGAATATATGGAGGAGACCCAGTACTTC.

The chain joins TRBV15 to TRBJ2-7, with a possible D match to TRBD2 (7 bases). The CDR3 loop spans 16 amino acids. Per the germline V gene, CDR1 is LNHNV and CDR2 is YYDKDF (reference sequence). The V end was cut by 0 bases, the J end by 3 bases, with 15 bases between. The DNA for the CDR3 is TGTGCCACCAGCAGAGATTTGGGGGGGGGGCTCTACGAGCAGTACTTC. Its translation: CATSRDLGGGLYEQYF.

The rearrangement joins TRBV7-8 to TRBJ1-5; D is uncertain. CDR1 and CDR2 from the germline V gene are SGHVS and FQNEAQ. The ends were cut back, 3 bases at V and 0 bases at J, with 9 bases in the middle. The CDR3 totals 15 residues. CDR3 sequence (DNA): TGTGCCAGCAGCTTTGGACTAAATAGCAATCAGCCCCAGCATTTT. Translation: CASSFGLNSNQPQHF.

This clonotype was found many times. The chain uses TRBV28 and TRBJ2-5; D perhaps matches TRBD1 (5 bases). V lost 1 base, J lost 2 bases, and 11 bases lay in between. The CDR3 contains 15 residues. The germline gives CDR1 MDHEN, CDR2 SYDVKM. The CDR3 here is CASSLLGRAQETQYF. DNA of the CDR3: TGTGCCAGCAGTTTATTGGGCAGGGCTCAAGAGACCCAGTACTTC.

This clonotype was observed at least ten times. The chain joins TRBV28 to TRBJ1-2, with 9 bases that match TRBD1. CDR1 and CDR2 (germline): MDHEN, SYDVKM. This CDR3 has 14 residues. Trimming took 3 bases from V and 6 from J; bases not matched to a gene: 5. CDR3 loop: CASSFRTGDHGYTF. Written as DNA, the CDR3 is TGTGCCAGCAGTTTCAGGACAGGGGATCATGGCTACACCTTC.

This chain uses TRBV18 with TRBJ2-5; TRBD1 might be the D (6 bases). CDR1 and CDR2 from the germline V gene are KGHSH and LQKENI. V lost 5 bases and J 4 bases, leaving 14 bases between the germline ends. The CDR3 has 14 amino acids. The CDR3 sequence is CASSSRQDAETQYF. CDR3 DNA sequence: TGTGCCAGCTCATCGAGACAGGATGCAGAGACCCAGTACTTC.

This clonotype occurred a few times. The J gene is TRBJ2-7, the V gene TRBV20-1; 8 nucleotides agree with TRBD1. V gave up 6 bases and J gave up 6 bases; unmatched junction bases: 19. Germline CDR1 and CDR2: DFQATT and SNEGSKA (reference sequence). The CDR3 totals 16 residues. CDR3 protein: CSAPGTGAFFSVEQYF. Here the CDR3 DNA reads TGCAGTGCCCCCGGGACAGGAGCCTTTTTCTCGGTCGAGCAGTACTTC.

The sample holds a few counts of this clonotype. The chain is built from TRBV6-2 or TRBV6-3 and TRBJ2-7; 10 bases are shared with TRBD2. This CDR3 has 15 amino acids. J lost 6 bases, V lost 6 bases, and 11 bases had no gene match. Per germline, CDR1 MNHEY and CDR2 SVGEGT. The CDR3 loop reads CASSRAGGPGVEQYF. For the CDR3, the DNA is TGTGCCAGCAGCCGAGCGGGAGGGCCCGGAGTCGAGCAGTACTTC.

This clonotype was counted a few times. The chain is built from TRBV5-1 and TRBJ2-7; 7 bases are shared with TRBD1. The CDR3 is made up of 15 amino acids. Germline V gene sequence: CDR1 SGHRS, CDR2 YFSETQ. V gave up 5 bases and J gave up 3 bases; unmatched junction bases: 11. The CDR3 spells CASRPPAGTVYEQYF. For the CDR3, the DNA is TGCGCCAGCAGGCCACCCGCCGGGACAGTCTACGAGCAGTACTTC.

This clonotype appeared many times. The chain combines TRBV28 with TRBJ1-2, with D possibly being TRBD1 (5 bases). Between the trimmed V and J ends, which lost 2 bases and 4 bases, there was a span of 17 bases. The V gene's germline CDR1 is MDHEN and CDR2 SYDVKM. The CDR3 loop spans 16 amino acids. Here the CDR3 DNA reads TGTGCCAGCAGTTTAGTCGAAGAGGGGATGGGCTATGGCTACACCTTC. This codes for CASSLVEEGMGYGYTF.

This clonotype was seen repeatedly, ten times or more. This rearrangement joins TRBV20-1 to TRBJ2-5, with D unclear. V was pared by 5 bases and J by 5 bases, with 15 bases between. The CDR3 sequence is 13 residues long. The germline gives CDR1 DFQATT, CDR2 SNEGSKA (reference sequence). As DNA, the CDR3 is TGCAGTGCTCCCCCCCTGGGAATTGAGACCCAGTACTTC. Its translation: CSAPPLGIETQYF.

This chain uses TRBV12-3 or TRBV12-4 with TRBJ2-3; D tentatively reads TRBD1 or TRBD2 (6 bases each). The CDR3 is 14 amino acids. The ends were cut back, 6 bases at V and 1 base at J, with 11 bases in the middle. The chain's CDR3 is CASRPRGRTDTQYF. The DNA for the CDR3 is TGTGCCAGCAGACCCCGGGGGCGCACAGATACGCAGTATTTT.

Ten or more counts support this clonotype. The chain employs TRBV20-1 and TRBJ1-6, with 7 nucleotides matching TRBD1. V dropped 1 base and J dropped 8; count of bases not matched to a gene: 8. The V gene's germline CDR1 is DFQATT and CDR2 SNEGSKA (reference sequence). The CDR3 loop spans 15 amino acids. This CDR3 is CSARGNRGWDSPLHF. The CDR3 DNA is TGCAGTGCTAGAGGGAACAGGGGTTGGGATTCACCCCTCCACTTT.

V is TRBV12-5 and J is TRBJ2-2, with 8 bases lining up with TRBD2. Germline trimming cut 4 bases from V and 6 bases from J; bases unmatched to any gene: 10. The CDR3 is 16 amino acids. Looked up from germline, CDR1 is LGHNT and CDR2 is FRNRAP. In DNA form, the CDR3 reads TGTGCTAGTGGTTCCCGAATCTCTAGCGGGTCCGGGGAGCTGTTTTTT. Protein sequence: CASGSRISSGSGELFF.

This clonotype was observed a few times. V gene TRBV7-3 combines with J gene TRBJ2-5; D not certain. Germline V gene data show CDR1 as SGHTA and CDR2 as FQGTGA. Trimming removed 1 base from V and 5 bases from J, with 8 bases in between. This CDR3 is built from 13 residues. The CDR3 reads CASSLRHLETQYF. CDR3 DNA: TGTGCCAGCAGCTTAAGGCACTTGGAGACCCAGTACTTC.

Ten or more counts support this clonotype. This chain joins TRBV28 and TRBJ2-2; 9 positions match TRBD2. This CDR3 has 15 residues. Trimming took 2 bases from V and 5 from J; bases not matched to a gene: 3. CDR1 is MDHEN, CDR2 SYDVKM, per germline. The CDR3 nucleotides read TGTGCCAGCAGTTTAGGTCTAGCGGGGACCGGGGAGCTGTTTTTT. This codes for CASSLGLAGTGELFF.

This chain links TRBV20-1 with TRBJ2-3; 7 positions match TRBD2. The V and J ends lost 0 bases and 3 bases, in that order; junction bases with no gene match: 15. The CDR3 has 18 residues. CDR1 and CDR2 (germline): DFQATT, SNEGSKA (reference sequence). DNA for the CDR3: TGCAGTGCTAGAGATAAGCTGGCGGGAGCCCTTTCTACAGATACGCAGTATTTT. Residues: CSARDKLAGALSTDTQYF.

This clonotype was seen a handful of times. The CDR3 bases are TGCAGCACACAGGGAAACACCGGGGAGCTGTTTTTT. Translated, it gives CSTQGNTGELFF. This chain links TRBV29-1 with TRBJ2-2; D might be TRBD1 (6 bases). Per the germline V gene, CDR1 is SQVTM and CDR2 is ANQGSEA. Deletions cut 8 bases from V and 2 bases from J, with 9 bases between. The CDR3 is made up of 12 amino acids.

This chain uses TRBV9 with TRBJ2-6, with D tentatively TRBD1 (6 bases). Trimming cost V 0 bases and J 2 bases, with 9 bases left between them. Germline V gives CDR1 SGDLS, CDR2 YYNGEE. This CDR3 comprises 16 residues. The CDR3 DNA follows: TGTGCCAGCAGCGTAGATCAGGGGCCTGGGGCCAACGTCCTGACTTTC. Protein product: CASSVDQGPGANVLTF.

This clonotype was observed a few times. The V call is TRBV6-1, the J call TRBJ1-4; TRBD1 is a possible D gene (6 bases). Germline loops: CDR1 MNHNS, CDR2 SASEGT. This CDR3 is 17 amino acids long. V was trimmed by 7 bases and J by 4 bases, leaving 22 bases between them. The CDR3 reads CASIQNSAGVDNEKLFF. In DNA form, the CDR3 reads TGTGCCAGCATACAGAACTCGGCAGGGGTTGATAATGAAAAACTGTTTTTT.

This chain uses TRBV6-4 with TRBJ2-1; D uncertain. The CDR3 is 16 residues long. Trimming removed 5 bases from V and 0 bases from J, with 14 bases in between. The germline CDR1 and CDR2 sequences are MRHNA and SNTAGT. The CDR3 region has the DNA TGTGCCAGCAGTTACGTTCCGCAAAGCTCCTACAATGAGCAGTTCTTC. Translating it yields CASSYVPQSSYNEQFF.

The chain couples TRBV24-1 to TRBJ2-7, with 8 bases lining up with TRBD1. Trimming removed 4 bases from V and 3 bases from J; junction bases left unmatched: 4. Germline values: CDR1 KGHDR, CDR2 SFDVKD. This CDR3 comprises 14 residues. The CDR3 region has the DNA TGTGCCACCAGTGAGGCCGGGACAGGCTACGAGCAGTACTTC. Its protein product is CATSEAGTGYEQYF.

A few counts support this clonotype. A much larger clone differs by one base, so this may be a read error. The rearrangement uses TRBV12-3 or TRBV12-4 and TRBJ2-7, with TRBD1 matching 10 bases. The CDR3 covers 13 residues. Germline trimming cut 7 bases from V and 6 bases from J; bases unmatched to any gene: 6. In DNA, the CDR3 is TGTGCCAGCACCATGGGGACAGGGGTCGAGCAGTACTTC. This translates into CASTMGTGVEQYF.

This clonotype was counted at least ten times. The chain links TRBV28 to TRBJ1-5; the D is unclear. This CDR3 has 14 residues. Germline loops: CDR1 MDHEN, CDR2 SYDVKM. The germline V and J ends were trimmed by 3 bases and 7 bases, with 13 bases remaining between them. CDR3 DNA: TGTGCCAGCAGTTTCGCGTGGGGAGGCCAGCCCCAGCATTTT. This codes for CASSFAWGGQPQHF.

The chain links TRBV2 to TRBJ2-1, with TRBD1 identical over 8 bases. The CDR3 is 14 amino acids. Germline V gene lookup returns CDR1 SNHLY and CDR2 FYNNEI. V lost 6 bases, J lost 1 base, and 2 bases stayed unmatched. This CDR3 is CASRRDRSYNEQFF. The CDR3 DNA sequence: TGTGCCAGCAGACGGGACAGGTCCTACAATGAGCAGTTCTTC.

The chain is built from TRBV20-1 and TRBJ2-7; D tentatively reads TRBD1 or TRBD2 (5 bases each). The V and J ends lost 3 bases and 2 bases respectively, with 14 bases between them. CDR1 and CDR2 (germline): DFQATT, SNEGSKA (reference sequence). This CDR3 contains 14 residues. Here the CDR3 reads CSASARPGPYEQYF. In DNA, the CDR3 is TGCAGTGCTAGTGCCCGCCCGGGGCCCTACGAGCAGTACTTC.

This clonotype was picked up many times. J is TRBJ1-2 and V is TRBV29-1; D is possibly TRBD1 (5 bases). In germline, CDR1 is SQVTM, CDR2 ANQGSEA. V was trimmed by 7 bases and J by 1 base, leaving 10 bases between them. The CDR3 runs to 12 residues. The DNA for the CDR3 is TGCAGCGCTTTGGACATTAACTATGGCTACACCTTC. Residues: CSALDINYGYTF. The full variable domain, in which reference TRBV29-1 and TRBJ1-2 provide the parts outside the CDR3, is SAVISQKPSRDICQRGTSLTIQCQVDSQVTMMFWYRQQPGQSLTLIATANQGSEATYESGFVIDKFPISRPNLTFSTLTVSNMSPEDSSIYLCSALDINYGYTFGSGTRLTVV.

This clonotype was seen many times. The chain uses TRBV2 and TRBJ1-4; D not resolved. This CDR3 has 12 residues. Germline assignment: CDR1 SNHLY and CDR2 FYNNEI. V was trimmed by 6 bases and J by 7 bases, leaving 9 bases between them. The CDR3 reads CASRERGEKLFF. The CDR3 nucleotides are TGTGCCAGCAGGGAACGCGGTGAAAAACTGTTTTTT.